This T cell receptor beta chain was sequenced during a study of blood T cells in healthy people across ages. This clonotype has only a few counts. Its antigen is currently unknown. Then a second PCR, running about 7 to 11 cycles, was carried out with a sample-barcoded 5' primer and a J-beta primer mix. A single record per CDR3 protein comes from TCRdb applying MiXCR to the 5' RACE reads. The sample has 1,300,000 or so distinct CDR3 sequences, approximately 59% seen once; the top ten hold over 5.5%. General study findings and limits: TCR beta diversity per million T cells fell roughly linearly with age. Whereas aged donors had fewer naive CD4+ cells, long-lived donors had more of them and higher diversity. Without sorted subsets, naive and antigen-experienced compartments could not be conclusively compared. Not knowing donor CMV status may have confounded expanded clonotype changes.

Germline V gene data show CDR1 as MNHNY and CDR2 as SVGAGI (reference sequence). CDR3 size: 17 residues. Losses at the gene ends were 0 bases for V and 7 bases for J; bases not matched to a gene: 9. What was sequenced was blood. The sequence was collected from a man between 18 and 29 years old in good health. This rearrangement joins TRBV6-6 to TRBJ2-1; 10 bases agree with TRBD2. The DNA of the CDR3 is TGTGCCAGCAGTTACTCGACCCAGCGGGGGGGCCGGAATGAGCAGTTCTTC. Its protein is CASSYSTQRGGRNEQFF.